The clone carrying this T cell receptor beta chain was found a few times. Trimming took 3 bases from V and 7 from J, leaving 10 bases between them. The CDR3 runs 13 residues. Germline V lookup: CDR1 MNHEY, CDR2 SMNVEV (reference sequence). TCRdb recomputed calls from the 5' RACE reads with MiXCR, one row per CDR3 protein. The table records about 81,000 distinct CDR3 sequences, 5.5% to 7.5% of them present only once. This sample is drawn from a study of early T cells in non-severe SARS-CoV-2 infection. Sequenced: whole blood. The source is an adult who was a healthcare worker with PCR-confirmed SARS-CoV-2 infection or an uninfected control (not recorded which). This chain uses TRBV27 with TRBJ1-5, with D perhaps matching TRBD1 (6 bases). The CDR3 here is CASSFQGKQPQHF. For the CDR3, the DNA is TGTGCCAGCAGTTTCCAGGGGAAACAGCCCCAGCATTTT.